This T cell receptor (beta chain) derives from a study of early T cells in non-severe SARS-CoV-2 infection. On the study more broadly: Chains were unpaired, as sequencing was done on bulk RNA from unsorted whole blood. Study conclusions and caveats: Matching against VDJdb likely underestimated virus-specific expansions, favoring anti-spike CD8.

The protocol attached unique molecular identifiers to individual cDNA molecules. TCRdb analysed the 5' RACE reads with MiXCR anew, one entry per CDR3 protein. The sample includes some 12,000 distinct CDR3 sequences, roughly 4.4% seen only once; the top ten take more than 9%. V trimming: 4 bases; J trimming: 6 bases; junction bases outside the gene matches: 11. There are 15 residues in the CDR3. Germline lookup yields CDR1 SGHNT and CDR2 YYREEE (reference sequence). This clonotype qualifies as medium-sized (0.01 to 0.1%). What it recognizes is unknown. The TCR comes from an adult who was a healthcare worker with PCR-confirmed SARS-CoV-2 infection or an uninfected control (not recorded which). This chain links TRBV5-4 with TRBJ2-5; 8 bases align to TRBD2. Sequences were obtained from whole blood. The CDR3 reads CASSPGLGFSKTQYF. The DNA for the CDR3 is TGTGCCAGCAGCCCGGGACTAGGTTTTTCGAAGACCCAGTACTTC.